The rows below give T cell receptor beta chains drawn from one sample of a study of blood T cell repertoires in COVID-19. Measured with immunoSEQ multiplex PCR; TCRdb has only the in-frame clones, and not every one. The data hold over 70,000 clones, with 75% to 80% observed a single time. Sequencing was performed on peripheral blood. These receptor sequences come from a man in his sixties or seventies with COVID-19, enrolled during active disease. Each CDR3 is given with its conserved first and last residue. The D gene is left open where the match is weak. Clone size is shown for a subset of rows, as once, few, many or a class of expanded clone.

d_gene	v_gene	j_gene	abundance	CDR3aa	CDR3nt
TRBD1	TRBV15	TRBJ1-2	-	CATSRDRRNNYGYTF	TGTGCCACCAGCAGGGACAGGAGGAATAACTATGGCTACACCTTC
TRBD2	TRBV11-2	TRBJ2-5	-	CASSLDRGLVVETQYF	TGTGCCAGCAGCTTAGATCGGGGACTAGTGGTGGAGACCCAGTACTTC
-	TRBV24-1	TRBJ1-2	once	CATSANRGGGSYGYTF	TGTGCCACCAGTGCCAACCGAGGGGGTGGTAGCTATGGCTACACCTTC
TRBD1	TRBV9	TRBJ2-1	-	CASSVGTGRGIYNEQFF	TGTGCCAGCAGCGTAGGGACAGGACGAGGGATATACAATGAGCAGTTCTTC
TRBD2	TRBV10-1	TRBJ2-5	-	CAIPTAGEQETQYF	TGCGCCATCCCTACAGCGGGAGAACAAGAGACCCAGTACTTC
TRBD1	TRBV6-1	TRBJ1-4	-	CASSDRESEKLFF	TGTGCCAGTAGTGACAGGGAAAGTGAAAAACTGTTTTTT
-	TRBV18	TRBJ1-2	-	CASSPDFTARGYTF	TGTGCCAGCTCACCCGACTTTACTGCGCGCGGCTACACCTTC
TRBD2	TRBV7-3	TRBJ2-7	few	CASSLSRASGAYEQYF	TGTGCCAGCAGCTTAAGTCGGGCTAGCGGAGCCTACGAGCAGTACTTC
-	TRBV20-1	TRBJ1-6	-	CSASRQPNSPLHF	TGCAGTGCTAGTCGACAGCCTAATTCACCCCTCCACTTT
-	TRBV9	TRBJ2-2	-	CASSPRSASNTGELFF	TGTGCCAGCAGCCCCCGCAGCGCTTCGAACACCGGGGAGCTGTTTTTT
TRBD2	TRBV5-4	TRBJ2-2	-	CASSPGGRPATGELFF	TGTGCCAGCAGCCCGGGGGGGCGGCCGGCCACCGGGGAGCTGTTTTTT
-	TRBV6-5	TRBJ1-5	-	CASSRGRSETGAQHF	TGTGCCAGCAGTCGGGGTCGGTCGGAAACGGGGGCCCAGCATTTT
TRBD1	TRBV3-1/TRBV3-2	TRBJ2-4	-	CASSQVTGGMSAKNIQYF	TGTGCCAGCAGCCAAGTCACAGGGGGCATGAGCGCCAAAAACATTCAGTACTTC
TRBD1	TRBV14	TRBJ1-2	few	CASSQIVMDRGLGYGYTF	TGTGCCAGCAGCCAAATCGTCATGGACAGGGGCCTGGGCTATGGCTACACCTTC
TRBD2	TRBV4-1	TRBJ2-1	-	CASSHGGAFYNEQFF	TGCGCCAGCAGTCACGGGGGGGCGTTTTACAATGAGCAGTTCTTC
-	TRBV12-3/TRBV12-4	TRBJ1-6	-	CASGLRGNSPLHF	TGTGCCAGCGGATTGCGGGGTAATTCACCCCTCCACTTT
TRBD2	TRBV5-4	TRBJ2-2	-	CASSFLSGRAGELFF	TGTGCCAGCAGCTTCCTTAGCGGGAGGGCCGGGGAGCTGTTTTTT
TRBD2	TRBV4-3	TRBJ2-7	-	CASSQDLRASGFYEQYF	TGCGCCAGCAGCCAAGATCTCCGGGCTAGCGGGTTCTACGAGCAGTACTTC
-	TRBV9	TRBJ1-3	-	CASRDQAGNTIYF	TGTGCCAGCAGGGATCAGGCTGGAAACACCATATATTTT
TRBD1	TRBV5-6	TRBJ2-2	once	CASSSKFRAGGNTGELFF	TGTGCCAGCAGCTCGAAGTTTCGGGCAGGGGGGAACACCGGGGAGCTGTTTTTT
-	TRBV30	TRBJ2-7	many	CAWISRTYEQYF	TGTGCCTGGATTTCCAGGACCTACGAGCAGTACTTC
-	TRBV6-6	TRBJ1-4	-	CASSFRPSTNEKLFF	TGTGCCAGCAGTTTCAGGCCTTCAACTAATGAAAAACTGTTTTTT
-	TRBV9	TRBJ2-3	-	CASSVDRDSPDTQYF	TGTGCCAGCAGCGTAGACAGGGATAGTCCCGATACGCAGTATTTT
-	TRBV11-2	TRBJ1-3	-	CASSSLLSSGNTIYF	TGTGCCAGCAGCTCCCTATTGAGCTCTGGAAACACCATATATTTT
-	TRBV4-3	TRBJ1-3	-	CASSQDLGTRDTIYF	TGCGCCAGCAGCCAAGATTTGGGAACGAGGGACACCATATATTTT
TRBD2	TRBV7-6	TRBJ2-3	once	CASSSTGTITDTQYF	TGTGCCAGCAGCTCAACCGGGACTATAACAGATACGCAGTATTTT
-	TRBV4-3	TRBJ2-7	few	CASSQDRELSYEQYF	TGCGCCAGCAGCCAAGATCGGGAGCTGTCCTACGAGCAGTACTTC
-	TRBV7-9	TRBJ1-1	-	CASSLTAALAFF	TGTGCCAGCAGCTTAACCGCGGCCCTAGCTTTCTTT
-	TRBV12-5	TRBJ2-1	-	CASGLGVTGNEQFF	TGTGCTAGTGGTTTGGGGGTTACGGGCAATGAGCAGTTCTTC
-	TRBV7-9	TRBJ2-1	few	CASSFISSAQPFLLNEQFF	TGTGCCAGCAGCTTTATATCTAGCGCCCAACCTTTCTTATTAAATGAGCAGTTCTTC
-	TRBV9	TRBJ2-2	-	CASSARAGTSNTGELFF	TGTGCCAGCAGCGCCCGTGCCGGGACATCGAACACCGGGGAGCTGTTTTTT
TRBD2	TRBV7-8	TRBJ2-7	-	CASRAKGLAYEQYF	TGTGCCAGCCGCGCAAAGGGACTAGCCTACGAGCAGTACTTC
TRBD1	TRBV5-1	TRBJ1-1	once	CASSARTGVSTEAFF	TGCGCCAGCAGCGCACGTACAGGGGTGAGCACTGAAGCTTTCTTT
-	TRBV7-5	TRBJ2-3	-	CARSPYPSGSGTDTQYF	TGTGCCAGAAGCCCATACCCTAGTGGGAGCGGCACAGATACGCAGTATTTT
-	TRBV5-6	TRBJ1-1	-	CASSLGTRGEAFF	TGTGCCAGCAGCTTAGGGACTCGGGGTGAAGCTTTCTTT
-	TRBV27	TRBJ1-6	-	CASSFRAGGSNSPLHF	TGTGCCAGCAGTTTTCGGGCAGGCGGGAGTAATTCACCCCTCCACTTT
TRBD2	TRBV7-9	TRBJ2-3	-	CASSSRVGGSRYSTDTQYF	TGTGCCAGCAGCTCGAGAGTCGGCGGGAGCCGTTATAGCACAGATACGCAGTATTTT
TRBD1	TRBV7-6	TRBJ1-2	once	CASSLAGTGEYGYTF	TGTGCCAGCAGCTTAGCCGGGACAGGGGAGTATGGCTACACCTTC
TRBD2	TRBV20-1	TRBJ2-3	-	CSASRTSGIDTQYF	TGCAGTGCTAGTAGGACTAGCGGGATAGATACGCAGTATTTT
TRBD1	TRBV7-2	TRBJ2-1	-	CASSPRDRGVNEQFF	TGTGCCAGCAGCCCGCGGGACAGGGGCGTCAATGAGCAGTTCTTC
-	TRBV4-3	TRBJ2-3	-	CASSQEWRVGTDTQYF	TGCGCCAGCAGCCAAGAATGGCGGGTCGGCACAGATACGCAGTATTTT
-	TRBV14	TRBJ2-1	-	CASSQDLRTEQFF	TGTGCCAGCAGCCAAGATCTTCGGACAGAGCAGTTCTTC
-	TRBV3-1/TRBV3-2	TRBJ2-1	-	CASSSPPLHNEQFF	TGTGCCAGCAGCTCCCCCCCGCTACACAATGAGCAGTTCTTC
-	TRBV11-3	TRBJ2-2	-	CASSLGGPGGTGELFF	TGTGCCAGCAGCTTAGGCGGGCCAGGTGGCACCGGGGAGCTGTTTTTT
-	TRBV3-1/TRBV3-2	TRBJ1-1	-	CASSRDSGGRNTEAFF	TGTGCCAGCAGCCGGGATTCGGGGGGCAGGAACACTGAAGCTTTCTTT
TRBD1	TRBV7-2	TRBJ2-3	few	CASSLAGGLRTDTQYF	TGTGCCAGCAGCTTAGCAGGGGGCTTGCGTACAGATACGCAGTATTTT
TRBD1	TRBV10-3	TRBJ2-7	-	CAISKDRGSSYEQYF	TGTGCCATCAGCAAGGACAGGGGAAGCTCCTACGAGCAGTACTTC
-	TRBV27	TRBJ1-1	few	CASSFMRNTEAFF	TGTGCCAGCAGTTTTATGCGGAACACTGAAGCTTTCTTT
TRBD1	TRBV6-5	TRBJ1-1	-	CASRRGQGAFGAFF	TGTGCCAGCAGAAGGGGACAGGGGGCGTTCGGGGCTTTCTTT